The subject of this entry is one TCR beta chain. The CDR3 is 15 residues long. Germline trimming cut 3 bases from V and 7 bases from J; bases unmatched to any gene: 9. CDR1 is SEHNR, CDR2 FQNEAQ, per germline (reference sequence). The data derive from a study of shared clonotypes between healthy human individuals. Naive CD8 cells lacked CD45RO and underwent positive selection for CCR7, leaving out terminally differentiated effector memory CD45RA+ cells. TCRdb's copy holds only in-frame clones and misses some; the assay was immunoSEQ multiplex PCR. The table has about 1,900,000 clones, around 96% seen once.

This sequence joins TRBV7-9 and TRBJ2-7, with 10 positions matching TRBD1. The sequencing input was naive CD8+ T cells sorted from blood. The clonotype comes from a young man in good health. The CDR3 sequence: CASSFRDRGPEEQYF. The CDR3, as DNA: TGTGCCAGCAGCTTTAGGGACAGGGGACCGGAGGAGCAGTACTTC. The full variable domain, completed using reference TRBV7-9 and TRBJ2-7, is DTGVSQNPRHKITKRGQNVTFRCDPISEHNRLYWYRQTLGQGPEFLTYFQNEAQLEKSRLLSDRFSAERPKGSFSTLEIQRTEQGDSAMYLCASSFRDRGPEEQYFGPGTRLTVT.